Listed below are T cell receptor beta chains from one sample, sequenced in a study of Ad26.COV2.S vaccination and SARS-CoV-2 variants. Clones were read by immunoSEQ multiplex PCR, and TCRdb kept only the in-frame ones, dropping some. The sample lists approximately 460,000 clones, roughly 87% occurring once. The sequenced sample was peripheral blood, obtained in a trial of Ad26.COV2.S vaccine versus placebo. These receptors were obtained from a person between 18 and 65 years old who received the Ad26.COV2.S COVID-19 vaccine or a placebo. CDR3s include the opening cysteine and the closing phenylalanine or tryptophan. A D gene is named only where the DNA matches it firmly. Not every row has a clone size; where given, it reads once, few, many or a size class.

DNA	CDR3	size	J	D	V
TGCGCCAGCAGCTTCGGGACAGGGAGTGCTAGCACAGATACGCAGTATTTT	CASSFGTGSASTDTQYF	.	TRBJ2-3	TRBD1	TRBV5-1
TGTGCCAGCAGCCAAGCCTCAGCGAACACTGAAGCTTTCTTT	CASSQASANTEAFF	few	TRBJ1-1	.	TRBV14
TGTGCCAGCAGCGTATCGAGTAACTGGGGCAGTGAGCAGTTCTTC	CASSVSSNWGSEQFF	.	TRBJ2-1	.	TRBV9
TGTGCCTGGAGTACACAGGAAAATTCACCCCTCCACTTT	CAWSTQENSPLHF	.	TRBJ1-6	.	TRBV30
TGTGCCACCAGCAGATCGGGACAGGAGGGGTATCAGCCCCAGCATTTT	CATSRSGQEGYQPQHF	.	TRBJ1-5	TRBD1	TRBV15
TGTGCCAGCAGCCTACCGCTAGCGGGATGGCACACAGATACGCAGTATTTT	CASSLPLAGWHTDTQYF	once	TRBJ2-3	TRBD2	TRBV11-3
TGTGCCAGCAGCCAAGATTTGGGGGCAGGGCCCTATGGCTACACCTTC	CASSQDLGAGPYGYTF	.	TRBJ1-2	.	TRBV14
TGTGCCAGCAGTTACACCTCGAGCTCCTACGAGCAGTACTTC	CASSYTSSSYEQYF	few	TRBJ2-7	.	TRBV6-6
TGCGCCAGCAGCCAAGATGACATTATGGGAGGCTACACCTTC	CASSQDDIMGGYTF	.	TRBJ1-2	.	TRBV4-1
TGTGCCAGCAGCGGCCTGGGACTAGCGGGAGTCCATGAGCAGTTCTTC	CASSGLGLAGVHEQFF	.	TRBJ2-1	TRBD2	TRBV9
TGTGCCAGCAGCGCCTGGGTCCAGGGGATTGAAAAACTGTTTTTT	CASSAWVQGIEKLFF	.	TRBJ1-4	.	TRBV3-1/TRBV3-2
TGTGCCAGCAGCCTCTCGCTCGTGGCCAACTATGGCTACACCTTC	CASSLSLVANYGYTF	.	TRBJ1-2	.	TRBV3-1/TRBV3-2
TGTGCCAGCAAAGAGCGGATCTCCTACGAGCAGTACTTC	CASKERISYEQYF	.	TRBJ2-7	.	TRBV28
TGTGCCAGCAGCCACAGGGGCCAGATTGCCGGAAACACCATATATTTT	CASSHRGQIAGNTIYF	.	TRBJ1-3	.	TRBV14
TGTGCCAGCAGCCTCTTAGCGGGGGGGTCCCAAGAGACCCAGTACTTC	CASSLLAGGSQETQYF	.	TRBJ2-5	TRBD2	TRBV7-9
TGTGCCAGCAGCACGGACAGGGGCTTTCCCGGGGAGCTGTTTTTT	CASSTDRGFPGELFF	.	TRBJ2-2	TRBD1	TRBV7-9
TGTGCCGGAAACAGGGTTCCTAATGAAAAACTGTTTTTT	CAGNRVPNEKLFF	.	TRBJ1-4	.	TRBV2
TGTGCCACTAAAGCCGGGACAGTGAATGAAAAACTGTTTTTT	CATKAGTVNEKLFF	.	TRBJ1-4	TRBD1	TRBV19
TGTGCCAGCAGCTTAGCGCGCTCAGGGAAGGTGACAGGAGGCTACGAGCAGTACTTC	CASSLARSGKVTGGYEQYF	once	TRBJ2-7	.	TRBV7-9
TGTGCCAGCAGCGTTGGAGAAGCTAACTATGGCTACACCTTC	CASSVGEANYGYTF	.	TRBJ1-2	.	TRBV9
TGCAGCGTTTCGGGGCTCCGGAAAGTAGCAGGAGACTACGAGCAGTACTTC	CSVSGLRKVAGDYEQYF	.	TRBJ2-7	.	TRBV29-1
TGTGCCAGCAGTTACTCGATCCGGGAGACCCAGTACTTC	CASSYSIRETQYF	.	TRBJ2-5	.	TRBV6-2/TRBV6-3
TGCGCCAGCAGGGGAGGGGGCCTAGCGGGGTACAATGAGCAGTTCTTC	CASRGGGLAGYNEQFF	.	TRBJ2-1	TRBD2	TRBV5-1
TGTGCCAGCAAGGAAGGGAGAAACACCGGGGAGCTGTTTTTT	CASKEGRNTGELFF	.	TRBJ2-2	.	TRBV28
TGCGCCAGCAGCCAAGATCCGGGACAGGGTGGAGGCGAGCAGTACTTC	CASSQDPGQGGGEQYF	.	TRBJ2-7	TRBD1	TRBV4-1
TGTGCCATCAGAGGCGGGGGAGTCTACGAGCAGTACTTC	CAIRGGGVYEQYF	once	TRBJ2-7	TRBD2	TRBV10-3
TGTGCCAGCAGGGACAGGGGCGACGAGCAGTACTTC	CASRDRGDEQYF	.	TRBJ2-7	TRBD1	TRBV6-5
TGTGCCAGCAGCTTAGCCGGGACAGGGGATTATGGCTACACCTTC	CASSLAGTGDYGYTF	many	TRBJ1-2	TRBD1	TRBV7-8
TGTGCCAGCTCACCCCGAGACAGGACTTATGAAAAACTGTTTTTT	CASSPRDRTYEKLFF	.	TRBJ1-4	.	TRBV18
TGTGCCTGGAGTCCAGGCAAGAACACTGAAGCTTTCTTT	CAWSPGKNTEAFF	.	TRBJ1-1	.	TRBV30
TGTGCCAGCAGCCAATATTCTTCGGAAAACATTCAGTACTTC	CASSQYSSENIQYF	once	TRBJ2-4	.	TRBV4-2
TGTGCCAGCAGCCATTCGGGGACAGGGGAGGGTGGCTACACCTTC	CASSHSGTGEGGYTF	.	TRBJ1-2	TRBD1	TRBV4-2
TGCGCCAGCAGCTTGGCCGACAGGGGGCGCACAGATACGCAGTATTTT	CASSLADRGRTDTQYF	.	TRBJ2-3	TRBD1	TRBV5-1
TGTGCCAGCAGTTTTAGTAGGGGGCCATACACTGAAGCTTTCTTT	CASSFSRGPYTEAFF	.	TRBJ1-1	TRBD1	TRBV27
TGTGCCAGCAGCTTGCGTCTAGCGGGGAACACAGATACGCAGTATTTT	CASSLRLAGNTDTQYF	.	TRBJ2-3	TRBD2	TRBV5-4
TGTGCCAGCAGTTACGAAGGGGGCGCGATGGCTTTCTTT	CASSYEGGAMAFF	.	TRBJ1-1	TRBD1	TRBV6-2/TRBV6-3
TGTGCCAGTGAGGGGTGGTCTGACACAACTAGCAATCAGCCCCAGCATTTT	CASEGWSDTTSNQPQHF	few	TRBJ1-5	.	TRBV19
TGTGCCAGCAGCTTAGGAGGGACCGAGCAGTACTTC	CASSLGGTEQYF	.	TRBJ2-7	.	TRBV7-9
TGTGCCAGCAGCTTAGGGGCCGGAACAGATACGCAGTATTTT	CASSLGAGTDTQYF	.	TRBJ2-3	.	TRBV11-1